The 22 T cell receptor beta chains listed next were all sequenced from one sample in a study of sequential checkpoint blockade in melanoma. Libraries were prepared by immunoSEQ multiplex PCR; TCRdb keeps only in-frame clonotypes and omits some of them. Of more than 4,000 clones in the sample, about 54% were seen once. The treatment is: randomized to nivolumab then ipilimumab (arm A) or the reverse (arm B). Material: CD8+ T cells sorted from blood (inferred from file names), obtained from a patient given nivolumab and ipilimumab in sequence. These receptors came from a human donor with melanoma.

The chain carries TRBV30 and TRBJ2-7; tentatively, D is TRBD2 (5 bases). The CDR3 contains 12 residues. CDR1 and CDR2 from the germline V gene are GTSNPN and SVGIG (reference sequence). V gave up 0 bases and J gave up 4 bases, with 7 bases separating them. CDR3 in amino acids: CAWSVGGYEQYF. The CDR3 DNA follows: TGTGCCTGGAGTGTAGGAGGATACGAGCAGTACTTC.

The chain carries TRBV6-1 and TRBJ1-2; D remains ambiguous. V was cut by 10 bases and J by 7 bases, with 22 bases left in between. CDR1 is MNHNS, CDR2 SASEGT, per germline. This CDR3 is built from 14 residues. CDR3 sequence: CAIPLAGGPFGYTF. CDR3 bases: TGTGCCATCCCGCTAGCGGGAGGGCCGTTTGGCTACACCTTC.

In its sample, this clone was seen once. V and J are TRBV6-6 and TRBJ2-7; 9 nucleotides align to TRBD1. This CDR3 has 14 residues. Germline CDR1 is MNHNY and CDR2 is SVGAGI (reference sequence). Trimming removed 5 bases from V and 3 bases from J; junction bases left unmatched: 5. The DNA of the CDR3 is TGTGCCAGCAGTCCAACAGGGGGCAGCTACGAGCAGTACTTC. Its translation is CASSPTGGSYEQYF.

This clone was seen only a few times. The rearrangement joins TRBV5-4 to TRBJ2-3; 12 bases map to TRBD2. V was clipped by 2 bases and J by 4 bases; unmatched bases: 8. The CDR3 consists of 17 residues. Germline lookup yields CDR1 SGHNT and CDR2 YYREEE (reference sequence). CDR3 coding DNA: TGTGCCAGCAGCTTACCGACTAGCGGGAGTTGGGCAGATACGCAGTATTTT. Protein product: CASSLPTSGSWADTQYF.

The chain employs TRBV30 and TRBJ2-5; tentative D call: TRBD2 (5 bases). The DNA end is a closer match to TRBJ2-7, so the J assignment may be wrong. Germline V gives CDR1 GTSNPN, CDR2 SVGIG (reference sequence). The CDR3 extends over 12 amino acids. Written as DNA, the CDR3 is TGTGCCTGGAGTGTAGGAGGATACGAGCAGTACTTC. Translated: CAWSVGGYEQYF.

The chain joins TRBV5-4 to TRBJ2-7; a possible D gene is TRBD2 (6 bases). V was cut by 7 bases and J by 7 bases, with 6 bases left in between. The CDR3 length is 9 residues. In germline, CDR1 is SGHNT, CDR2 YYREEE (reference sequence). The CDR3 DNA sequence: TGTGCCAGCGGGGGGGAGCAGTACTTC. Residues: CASGGEQYF.

This chain links TRBV2 with TRBJ2-1, with TRBD2 matching over 7 bases. This CDR3 contains 14 residues. CDR1 SNHLY and CDR2 FYNNEI come from the germline V gene. The trim removed 6 bases at V and 4 bases at J, leaving 6 bases unmatched. The CDR3 reads CASSYGTIYNEQFF. The CDR3 DNA follows: TGTGCCAGCAGCTACGGGACTATTTACAATGAGCAGTTCTTC.

This chain uses TRBV28 with TRBJ1-5; D is possibly TRBD1 (6 bases). The V end lost 6 bases, the J end lost 2 bases, and 14 bases lay between the germline ends. From germline, CDR1 is MDHEN and CDR2 SYDVKM. This CDR3 spans 15 amino acids. CDR3 nucleotide sequence: TGTGCCAGCAGCTGGGCAGGGGAAGGCAATCAGCCCCAGCATTTT. This translates into CASSWAGEGNQPQHF. Full variable domain (remainder filled in from reference TRBV28 and TRBJ1-5): DVKVTQSSRYLVKRTGEKVFLECVQDMDHENMFWYRQDPGLGLRLIYFSYDVKMKEKGDIPEGYSVSREKKERFSLILESASTNQTSMYLCASSWAGEGNQPQHFGDGTRLSIL.

This clone appeared a few times. The genes are TRBV29-1 and TRBJ1-2; TRBD1 matches at 8 bases. The length of the CDR3 is 12 residues. Germline V gene sequence: CDR1 SQVTM, CDR2 ANQGSEA. The V segment lost 6 bases and the J segment 4 bases; nucleotides outside the gene matches: 4. The CDR3 DNA follows: TGCAGCGTCTCAGGGGGCCCCTATGGCTACACCTTC. Encoded protein: CSVSGGPYGYTF.

The chain carries TRBV18 and TRBJ1-2; D unclear. Between the trimmed V and J ends, which lost 8 bases and 6 bases, there was a span of 19 bases. This CDR3 comprises 14 residues. Germline CDR1 reads KGHSH; CDR2 reads LQKENI. The chain's CDR3 is CASNEAGGLNGYTF. The CDR3 DNA sequence: TGTGCCAGCAACGAGGCCGGAGGATTGAATGGCTACACCTTC.

The V and J genes are TRBV29-1 and TRBJ1-2, with D tentatively TRBD1 (5 bases). The CDR3 contains 15 residues. Per germline, CDR1 SQVTM and CDR2 ANQGSEA. V lost 4 bases and J lost 1, with 16 bases in between. CDR3 DNA: TGCAGCGTTGTTGAGGGGAGGGACTTTAACTATGGCTACACCTTC. It translates to CSVVEGRDFNYGYTF.

Sample share makes this clone medium-sized. This sample also contains other DNA sequences that code for the same CDR3. The CDR3 DNA reads TGTGCCAGCAGTTTGGAACAGGGGGCAGGCGAGACCCAGTACTTC. Residues: CASSLEQGAGETQYF. This chain connects TRBV28 to TRBJ2-5, with 9 bases lining up with TRBD1. Germline values: CDR1 MDHEN, CDR2 SYDVKM. The length of the CDR3 is 15 residues. V shed 3 bases, J shed 5 bases, and the junction held 7 bases outside the gene matches.

This chain uses TRBV25-1 with TRBJ2-5; 7 nucleotides agree with TRBD2. The CDR3 runs to 15 residues. The V segment lost 2 bases and the J segment 3 bases; nucleotides outside the gene matches: 6. CDR1 and CDR2 from the germline V gene are MGHDK and SYGVNS. The CDR3: CASSEPSSGEETQYF. In DNA, the CDR3 is TGTGCCAGCAGTGAACCGTCTAGCGGAGAAGAGACCCAGTACTTC.

The CDR3 loop is CASSPGLVADTQYF. As DNA, the CDR3 is TGTGCCAGCAGCCCGGGACTAGTGGCAGATACGCAGTATTTT. The gene calls are TRBV9 and TRBJ2-3, with 8 bases lining up with TRBD2. Germline V CDR1 and CDR2: SGDLS, YYNGEE. The CDR3 loop spans 14 amino acids. Trimming took 4 bases from V and 4 from J; bases not matched to a gene: 5.

V and J are TRBV28 and TRBJ2-7; 10 bases are shared with TRBD1. Trimming took 4 bases from V and 2 from J; bases not matched to a gene: 8. The CDR3 is made up of 16 amino acids. Per germline, CDR1 MDHEN and CDR2 SYDVKM. The CDR3 here is CASSSTGGATAYEQYF. Written as DNA, the CDR3 is TGTGCCAGCAGTTCGACAGGGGGCGCCACAGCCTACGAGCAGTACTTC. The whole variable domain, filled in from reference TRBV28 and TRBJ2-7, reads DVKVTQSSRYLVKRTGEKVFLECVQDMDHENMFWYRQDPGLGLRLIYFSYDVKMKEKGDIPEGYSVSREKKERFSLILESASTNQTSMYLCASSSTGGATAYEQYFGPGTRLTVT.

This clone was detected a few times. The chain combines TRBV19 with TRBJ2-7; 13 positions match TRBD2. Per the germline V gene, CDR1 is LNHDA and CDR2 is SQIVND (reference sequence). The CDR3 runs to 15 residues. With V trimmed by 7 bases and J by 5 bases, 8 bases remained unmatched. The CDR3 DNA reads as TGTGCCAGTACAGGACTAGCGGGAGATCGGAACGAGCAGTACTTC. Encoded protein: CASTGLAGDRNEQYF.

This chain connects TRBV19 to TRBJ1-4; 10 bases align to TRBD1. CDR3 length: 15 residues. V shed 4 bases, J shed 11 bases, and the junction held 10 bases outside the gene matches. Per the germline V gene, CDR1 is LNHDA and CDR2 is SQIVND (reference sequence). CDR3 sequence (DNA): TGTGCCAGTAGTAAGACAGGGGGCGAGGTTTGGAAACTGTTTTTT. The encoded protein is CASSKTGGEVWKLFF.

V is TRBV7-9 and J is TRBJ2-3; no clear D gene. Trimming removed 3 bases from V and 4 bases from J, with 11 bases in between. CDR1 and CDR2 (germline): SEHNR, FQNEAQ (reference sequence). CDR3 length: 14 residues. In nucleotides, the CDR3 is TGTGCCAGCAGCTTCTCGTCGAGCGCAGATACGCAGTATTTT. Its protein is CASSFSSSADTQYF.

The chain couples TRBV4-2 to TRBJ2-1, with 11 bases aligning to TRBD2. After removal of 4 bases from V and 0 bases from J, the junction contained 11 bases not matched to a gene. CDR3 size: 19 residues. The germline gives CDR1 LGHNA, CDR2 YNFKEQ. The CDR3 loop is CASSLSGTSGPSSYNEQFF. DNA for the CDR3: TGTGCCAGCAGCCTATCCGGGACTAGCGGACCGAGCTCCTACAATGAGCAGTTCTTC.

Judged by abundance, this clone is medium-sized. The rearrangement uses TRBV30 and TRBJ2-7; 8 positions agree with TRBD2. Losses at the gene ends were 4 bases for V and 2 bases for J; bases not matched to a gene: 7. The CDR3 is 14 residues long. The V gene's germline CDR1 is GTSNPN and CDR2 SVGIG (reference sequence). CDR3 in amino acids: CAWNPGLGAYEQYF. As DNA, the CDR3 is TGTGCCTGGAATCCGGGACTAGGAGCCTACGAGCAGTACTTC.

This clone is labeled medium-sized. The chain links TRBV6-6 to TRBJ2-7, with 8 positions matching TRBD1. The length of the CDR3 is 15 residues. Germline V gene data show CDR1 as MNHNY and CDR2 as SVGAGI (reference sequence). V dropped 4 bases and J dropped 0; count of bases not matched to a gene: 5. CDR3 protein: CASSFDRGYSYEQYF. The CDR3 bases are TGTGCCAGCAGTTTTGACAGGGGTTACTCCTACGAGCAGTACTTC.

The CDR3 region is CASSLYGGAANYGYTF. The CDR3, as DNA: TGTGCCAGCAGTTTATATGGGGGGGCTGCTAACTATGGCTACACCTTC. The chain joins TRBV27 to TRBJ1-2; D is possibly TRBD1 (6 bases). There are 16 residues in the CDR3. Germline V gives CDR1 MNHEY, CDR2 SMNVEV (reference sequence). The germline V and J ends were trimmed by 1 base and 0 bases, with 12 bases remaining between them.